This T cell receptor beta chain was obtained from a study of cytomegalovirus exposure and HLA in healthy donors. Overall study results and limits: Reports indicated that the classifier achieved high specificity and sensitivity in diagnosing cytomegalovirus status. As confirmed in vitro, three CMV-associated chains were specific for CMV antigens.

CDR1 is MNHNS and CDR2 is SASEGT in the germline V gene. The CDR3 covers 13 residues. V lost 7 bases and J 9 bases, leaving 13 bases between the germline ends. The protocol was immunoSEQ multiplex PCR, while the TCRdb copy is restricted to in-frame clones and leaves out a portion. The sample shows some 170,000 clones, approximately 87% of them seen only once. This clone was seen a handful of times. Its specificity is unknown. The chain combines TRBV6-1 with TRBJ1-6; unclear D gene. Material for sequencing was PBMCs. The TCR was taken from a woman under 40 in good health and CMV-seronegative. The CDR3 DNA reads as TGTGCCAGCATCATTGAGGGAGTTTCACCCCTCCACTTT. Translation gives CASIIEGVSPLHF.